This record covers a single TCR beta chain. It has no known antigen specificity. The junction shows a germline mismatch at one end, possibly a read error. In the prospective study, participants were roughly 18 to 95 years old, resided in 24 geographic areas of the United States, and were enrolled through a virtual design. To assign participants to cohorts, the prospective study relied on clinical history that participants themselves reported in a screening survey and a study questionnaire. Exposed participants had been in contact with someone with a PCR-confirmed or clinician-diagnosed COVID-19 case within 2 weeks of study entry. In the prospective study, mobile phlebotomists collected whole blood, serum and a nasopharyngeal or oropharyngeal swab from each participant. Additional blood draws and questionnaires over an approximately 2-month period could optionally be provided by prospective study participants. Before DNA extraction, prospective study blood samples were shipped either frozen or at room temperature.

The CDR3 has 16 amino acids, counting the end cysteine and phenylalanine. Of the read, only the CDR3 DNA is kept; its 48 bases are in frame from base 1. The germline V gene yields KGHSH for CDR1 and LQKENI for CDR2. The data were taken from a study of blood T cell repertoires in COVID-19 (dated by TCRdb to the early 2020s). Some background on the complete study: Collaborator samples came from the United States, Italy and Spain and covered acute and convalescent phases of COVID-19. The dataset comprised deeply sampled blood TCRbeta repertoires from subjects exposed to, actively infected with, or recovered from COVID-19. The prospective study material was composed of cDNA or gDNA derived from T cells, B-cell-depleted T cells, or PBMCs. A de-identified subject ID, COVID-19 status, age in years and sex were almost always included in the sample metadata. The repertoires were made available in a free public database intended to serve as a resource for research on the immune response to SARS-CoV-2. HLA class I and class II types, where available, came from metadata supplied by the sample provider rather than from assay-based typing. Samples were obtained from the ongoing ImmuneRACE study (first 160 participants) and from 1,200 or so subjects provided by 6 global collaborators.

Overall study outcomes, separate from this receptor: How much clinical and demographic metadata was included differed by source and by participant, and the metadata was provided uncurated.

The immunoSEQ Assay, a bias-controlled multiplex PCR, was used to amplify TCRbeta CDR3 regions from genomic DNA. The study's processing was this. The number of nucleated cells in each sample was estimated by amplification of reference gene primers within the assay. To quantify the absolute abundance of each unique TCRbeta CDR3 rearrangement, sequence reads were collapsed and filtered. Productive Simpson clonality was computed per sample as the square root of Simpson's diversity index over productive rearrangements. TCRdb limited this immuneACCESS table to in-frame rearrangements with V and J called. A share of clones is missing; checked studies link under half to unresolved V genes, and the rest is unexplained. The V and J calls and clone size come from that table; D and trimming were worked out from the DNA. Across this sample there are 400,000 to 500,000 clones, with around nine tenths seen only once. About 1.4% of the sample belongs to the ten largest clones.

This TCR derives from a woman aged 18-29 years who had been exposed to COVID-19. Sequencing was done on a sample of PBMCs or T cells enriched from blood (not recorded which). This chain joins TRBV18 to TRBJ2-3; the D gene lacks a confident call. The bases are TGTGCCAGCTCAACACCGGGTCTTGGAATCGGGGATACGCAGTATTTT. Its coded protein is CASSTPGLGIGDTQYF.